The 3 T cell receptor beta chains listed next were all sequenced from one sample in a study of OX40 agonist ivuxolimab in advanced cancers. The method behind the library was the immunoSEQ multiplex PCR assay. The table was pulled from immuneACCESS by TCRdb, which kept in-frame rearrangements only. Such tables lose some clones; where checked, under half of the loss comes from unresolved V genes, and the rest has no known cause. This sample gives approximately 62,000 clones in total; 80% to 90% of them show up just once. Of the sample, 9% to 15% is held by the ten largest clones. This sample comprised CD4+ or CD8+ T cells sorted from blood, obtained in a trial of the OX40 agonist ivuxolimab. These receptors were collected from an adult with an advanced solid tumor such as melanoma, head and neck, liver or kidney cancer.

This chain connects TRBV6-1 to TRBJ2-7; D uncertain. CDR3 length equals 13 residues. The germline V gene has CDR1 MNHNS and CDR2 SASEGT. V lost 0 bases and J 3 bases, leaving 6 bases between the germline ends. The CDR3 region has the DNA TGTGCCAGCAGTGAAGCGGCTGGCTACGAGCAGTACGTC. Protein product: CASSEAAGYEQYV.

CDR3 amino acids: CASSLTTSGSTDTQYF. The CDR3 DNA sequence: TGTGCCAGCAGCCTTACGACTAGCGGGAGCACAGATACGCAGTATTTT. V gene TRBV4-2 combines with J gene TRBJ2-3, with 10 bases matching TRBD2. The CDR3 has 16 amino acids. The germline gives CDR1 LGHNA, CDR2 YNFKEQ. The V and J ends lost 4 bases and 0 bases, in that order; junction bases with no gene match: 4.

The chain has TRBV7-8 and TRBJ1-2, with D uncertain. The CDR3 has 13 residues. Between the trimmed V and J ends, which lost 4 bases and 6 bases, there was a span of 12 bases. Germline V gene sequence: CDR1 SGHVS, CDR2 FQNEAQ. This CDR3 is CASSSFPGDGYTF. CDR3 coding DNA: TGTGCCAGCAGCTCCTTCCCTGGGGATGGCTACACCTTC.